This TCR beta chain was identified in a study of T cell responses to AZD1222 COVID-19 vaccine. Study-wide results and caveats: The breadth and depth of Spike-specific TCRs increased once two AZD1222 doses had been given. White British donors predominated, females outnumbered males, and clonal diversity was possibly underestimated. Repertoire sampling happened only post peak T cell response.

Details on this clone: Its antigen is as yet unknown.

TCRdb's table, derived via immunoSEQ multiplex PCR, lists solely in-frame clones and lacks some. In the table there are 55,000 to 75,000 clones, around 85% of which are singletons. The TCR comes from an adult in good health. The sequenced sample was peripheral blood, obtained on day 0 of AZD1222 vaccination.

The CDR3 protein is CASSIGGTLNEKLFF. The CDR3 coding sequence is TGTGCCAGTAGTATTGGCGGTACCTTAAATGAAAAACTGTTTTTT. V is TRBV19 and J is TRBJ1-4; D remains ambiguous. The germline V gene encodes CDR1 LNHDA and CDR2 SQIVND (reference sequence). This CDR3 is 15 amino acids long. V was clipped by 3 bases and J by 5 bases, with 13 bases between them.